This TCR beta chain was observed in a study of monozygotic twins with inflammatory bowel disease. The CDR3 runs to 15 residues. Germline V gene data show CDR1 as SGHAT and CDR2 as FQNNGV. TCRdb reworked the 5' RACE reads into one entry per CDR3 protein, no DNA. The table for this sample gives 140,000 to 150,000 distinct CDR3 sequences. The receptor's source is a human donor with ulcerative colitis or Crohn's disease, or a healthy co-twin of an affected twin (not recorded which). The sample taken for sequencing was blood. This chain uses TRBV11-2 with TRBJ2-3; the TRBD1 assignment by TCRdb is unverifiable without DNA. CDR3: CASGIRGTSTDTQYF. The full variable domain, its missing parts supplied by reference TRBV11-2 and TRBJ2-3, is EAGVAQSPRYKIIEKRQSVAFWCNPISGHATLYWYQQILGQGPKLLIQFQNNGVVDDSQLPKDRFSAERLKGVDSTLKIQPAKLEDSAVYLCASGIRGTSTDTQYFGPGTRLTVL.